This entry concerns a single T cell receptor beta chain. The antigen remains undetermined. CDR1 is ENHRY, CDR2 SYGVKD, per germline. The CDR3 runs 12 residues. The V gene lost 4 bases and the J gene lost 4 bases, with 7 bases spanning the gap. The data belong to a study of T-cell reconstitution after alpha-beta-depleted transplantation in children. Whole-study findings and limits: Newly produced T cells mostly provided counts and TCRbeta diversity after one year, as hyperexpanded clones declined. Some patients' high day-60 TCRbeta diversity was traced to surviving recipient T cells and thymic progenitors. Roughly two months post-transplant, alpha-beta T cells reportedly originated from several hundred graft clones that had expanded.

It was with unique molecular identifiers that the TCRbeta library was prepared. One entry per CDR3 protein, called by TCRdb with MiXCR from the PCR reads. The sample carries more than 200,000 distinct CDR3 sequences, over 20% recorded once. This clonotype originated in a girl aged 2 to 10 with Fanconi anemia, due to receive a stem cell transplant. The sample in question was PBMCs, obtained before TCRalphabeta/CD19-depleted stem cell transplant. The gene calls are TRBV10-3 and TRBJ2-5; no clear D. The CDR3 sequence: CAISGRGETQYF. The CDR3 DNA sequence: TGTGCCATCAGTGGGAGAGGAGAGACCCAGTACTTC.